This T cell receptor (beta chain) derives from a study of shared clonotypes between healthy human individuals. Measured with immunoSEQ multiplex PCR; TCRdb has only the in-frame clones, and not every one. The sample yields 470,000 or so clones, 81% seen once. The material sequenced was PBMCs. This clonotype was sampled from a woman aged 40 to 50 in good health. Some clones in this sample may be carry-over from other donors' samples.

Here the CDR3 reads CASSPQGASGNTIYF. The CDR3 DNA reads as TGTGCCAGCAGCCCACAGGGGGCATCTGGAAACACCATATATTTT. The J gene is TRBJ1-3, the V gene TRBV2; 9 nucleotides line up with TRBD1. The CDR3 runs to 15 residues. Germline CDR1 and CDR2: SNHLY and FYNNEI. V shed 6 bases, J shed 1 base, and the junction held 4 bases outside the gene matches.